This entry describes one TCR beta chain. Its antigen remains unknown. The repertoire was sequenced with immunoSEQ multiplex PCR; TCRdb's copy has only in-frame clones and lacks some. The repertoire holds tens of thousands of clones, over 90% seen once, with roughly 5% in the top ten. These data belong to a study of T cell responses to AZD1222 COVID-19 vaccine. Overall study context: The study pooled second doses at about 4 or about 12 weeks.

General study results and limits: Two AZD1222 administrations were followed by greater Spike-specific TCR breadth and depth. Without day 14 samples, only post-peak T cell repertoires were studied.

Germline V CDR1 and CDR2: MDHEN, SYDVKM. This CDR3 region has 14 residues. V dropped 3 bases and J dropped 3 bases, with 8 bases sitting between them. The sequence derives from an adult in good health. The rearrangement links TRBV28 to TRBJ2-2; the D gene is possibly TRBD2 (6 bases). The sample consisted of peripheral blood, taken on day 0 of AZD1222 vaccination. CDR3 in amino acids: CASSLEGYTGELFF. CDR3 sequence (DNA): TGTGCCAGCAGTTTGGAGGGTTACACCGGGGAGCTGTTTTTT.